The clone carrying this TCR beta chain was recorded only once. This was the immunoSEQ v3.0 assay at survey level. Only in-frame clones appear in the TCRdb table, and some are missing; sequencing was by immunoSEQ multiplex PCR. The sample contains roughly 25,000 clones, approximately 93% of which appear only once. The sample comes from a study of long-term antiretroviral therapy in people with HIV. This CDR3 is built from 15 residues. CDR1 and CDR2 (germline): SGHTA, FQGTGA. V was shortened by 1 base and J by 5 bases, with 14 bases between the two germline ends. Source: unsorted PBMCs, taken 7.6 years after starting antiretroviral therapy. This TCR derives from a woman in her 40s with HIV. The rearrangement links TRBV7-3 to TRBJ1-2; a weak D match, TRBD1 (5 bases). The CDR3, as DNA: TGTGCCAGCAGCTTAATGTCGGGGCTTCAATATGGCTACACCTTC. Residues: CASSLMSGLQYGYTF.